These T cell receptor beta chains were read from a single sample in a study of cytomegalovirus exposure and HLA in healthy donors. TCRdb's copy holds only in-frame clones and misses some; the assay was immunoSEQ multiplex PCR. Of more than 150,000 clones listed, around 80% are singletons. Sequenced input: PBMCs. Receptors originate from a girl aged 10-17 years in good health and CMV-seropositive. Each CDR3 is given with its conserved first and last residue. The order of the fields is CDR3 length, D gene, J gene, V gene, clone size, CDR3 protein, CDR3 DNA. D genes are given only for firm matches. A clone size is listed for some rows: how often the clone was seen (once, few, many), or a class if it is expanded.

14,.,TRBJ2-7,TRBV15,.,CATSRDPGVYEQYF,TGTGCCACCAGCAGAGACCCCGGGGTGTACGAGCAGTACTTC
11,.,TRBJ1-2,TRBV18,.,CASSLGGGYTF,TGTGCCAGCTCACTCGGAGGTGGCTACACCTTC
13,TRBD1,TRBJ1-1,TRBV19,once,CASRAGGYTEAFF,TGTGCCAGTCGGGCAGGGGGGTACACTGAAGCTTTCTTT
13,TRBD1,TRBJ1-2,TRBV6-1,.,CASSEDRAYGYTF,TGTGCCAGCAGTGAGGACAGGGCCTATGGCTACACCTTC
15,.,TRBJ2-3,TRBV5-1,.,CASSLSSTSRDTQYF,TGCGCCAGCAGCTTGTCATCGACTAGTCGAGATACGCAGTATTTT
13,TRBD1,TRBJ2-1,TRBV19,.,CASSEGAGNEQFF,TGTGCCAGTAGTGAGGGGGCAGGGAATGAGCAGTTCTTC
14,TRBD1,TRBJ1-1,TRBV5-6,.,CASSSGQGARGAFF,TGTGCCAGCAGCTCGGGACAGGGCGCTCGGGGAGCTTTCTTT
15,TRBD2,TRBJ2-7,TRBV7-9,.,CASSDRTSGTYEQYF,TGTGCCAGCAGCGACCGGACTAGCGGGACCTACGAGCAGTACTTC
15,TRBD2,TRBJ2-1,TRBV19,.,CASSIDSGRANEQFF,TGTGCCAGTAGTATTGATAGCGGGAGGGCTAATGAGCAGTTCTTC
14,.,TRBJ1-3,TRBV5-5,.,CASGPDPSGNTIYF,TGTGCCAGCGGCCCAGATCCCTCTGGAAACACCATATATTTT
16,TRBD2,TRBJ2-3,TRBV9,.,CASSVDQRGATDTQYF,TGTGCCAGCAGCGTAGACCAGCGGGGGGCCACAGATACGCAGTATTTT
17,TRBD1,TRBJ2-2,TRBV5-4,.,CASSQDRARKNTGELFF,TGTGCCAGCAGCCAGGACAGGGCACGAAAGAACACCGGGGAGCTGTTTTTT
16,TRBD2,TRBJ2-3,TRBV18,.,CASSPRLAGVTDTQYF,TGTGCCAGCTCACCACGTTTAGCGGGAGTCACAGATACGCAGTATTTT
12,.,TRBJ2-1,TRBV27,.,CASSLMRGEQFF,TGTGCCAGCAGTTTAATGCGGGGTGAGCAGTTCTTC
15,TRBD1,TRBJ1-2,TRBV7-9,.,CASSPSLQGNYGYTF,TGTGCCAGCAGCCCAAGCCTACAGGGGAACTATGGCTACACCTTC
17,TRBD1,TRBJ1-1,TRBV25-1,.,CASSDFYLGQVNTEAFF,TGTGCCAGCAGTGATTTCTACCTGGGACAGGTGAACACTGAAGCTTTCTTT
12,.,TRBJ2-1,TRBV10-1,.,CASSEGAREQFF,TGCGCCAGCAGTGAAGGCGCCAGGGAGCAGTTCTTC
15,.,TRBJ1-2,TRBV5-6,once,CASSPPGGFNYGYTF,TGTGCCAGCAGCCCCCCCGGGGGGTTTAACTATGGCTACACCTTC
14,TRBD1,TRBJ2-7,TRBV29-1,.,CSVPVRTGSIEQYF,TGCAGCGTTCCGGTCCGGACAGGGTCCATCGAGCAGTACTTC
15,.,TRBJ1-3,TRBV27,few,CASSLLPGSGNTIYF,TGTGCCAGCAGTTTATTACCGGGTTCTGGAAACACCATATATTTT
16,TRBD1,TRBJ2-7,TRBV6-6,.,CASSSGTGRISYEQYF,TGTGCCAGCAGTTCGGGGACAGGGCGGATCTCCTACGAGCAGTACTTC
15,TRBD1,TRBJ2-3,TRBV27,few,CASRSGTGMPDTQYF,TGTGCCAGCAGGTCCGGGACAGGGATGCCAGATACGCAGTATTTT
14,TRBD1,TRBJ1-5,TRBV29-1,.,CSVHRDRSNQPQHF,TGCAGCGTCCACCGGGACAGGAGCAATCAGCCCCAGCATTTT
15,.,TRBJ2-3,TRBV27,.,CASSLLRHSTDTQYF,TGTGCCAGCAGTTTACTCCGACATAGCACAGATACGCAGTATTTT
15,.,TRBJ1-1,TRBV28,once,CASSSPLGVGTEAFF,TGTGCCAGCAGTTCCCCCCTCGGGGTTGGCACTGAAGCTTTCTTT